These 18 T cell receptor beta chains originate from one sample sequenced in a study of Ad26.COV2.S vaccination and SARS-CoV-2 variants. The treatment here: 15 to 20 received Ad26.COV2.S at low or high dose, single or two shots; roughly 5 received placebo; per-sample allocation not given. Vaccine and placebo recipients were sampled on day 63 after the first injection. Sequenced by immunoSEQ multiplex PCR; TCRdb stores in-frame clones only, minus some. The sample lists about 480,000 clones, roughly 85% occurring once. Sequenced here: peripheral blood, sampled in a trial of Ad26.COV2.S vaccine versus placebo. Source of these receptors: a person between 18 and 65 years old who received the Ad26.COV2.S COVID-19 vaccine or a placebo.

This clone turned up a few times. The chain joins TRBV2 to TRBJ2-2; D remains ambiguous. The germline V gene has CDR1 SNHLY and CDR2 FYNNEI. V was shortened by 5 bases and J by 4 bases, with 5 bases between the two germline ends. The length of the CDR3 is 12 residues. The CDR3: CASSKGTGELFF. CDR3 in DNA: TGTGCCAGCAGTAAAGGCACCGGGGAGCTGTTTTTT. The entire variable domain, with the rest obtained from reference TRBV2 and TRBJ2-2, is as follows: EPEVTQTPSHQVTQMGQEVILRCVPISNHLYFYWYRQILGQKVEFLVSFYNNEISEKSEIFDDQFSVERPDGSNFTLKIRSTKLEDSAMYFCASSKGTGELFFGEGSRLTVL.

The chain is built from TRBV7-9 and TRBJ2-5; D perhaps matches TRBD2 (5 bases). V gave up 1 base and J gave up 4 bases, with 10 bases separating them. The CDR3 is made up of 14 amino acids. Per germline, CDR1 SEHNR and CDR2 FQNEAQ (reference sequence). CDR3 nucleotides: TGTGCCAGCAGCTTAGTACTAGGACCAGAGACCCAGTACTTC. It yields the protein CASSLVLGPETQYF.

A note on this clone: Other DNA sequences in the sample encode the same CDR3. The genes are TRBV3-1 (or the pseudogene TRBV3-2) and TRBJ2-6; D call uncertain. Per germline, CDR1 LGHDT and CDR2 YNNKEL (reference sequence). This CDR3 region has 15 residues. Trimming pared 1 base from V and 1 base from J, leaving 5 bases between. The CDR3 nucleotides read TGTGCCAGCAGCCAAGGGGGATCTGGGGCCAACGTCCTGACTTTC. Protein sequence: CASSQGGSGANVLTF.

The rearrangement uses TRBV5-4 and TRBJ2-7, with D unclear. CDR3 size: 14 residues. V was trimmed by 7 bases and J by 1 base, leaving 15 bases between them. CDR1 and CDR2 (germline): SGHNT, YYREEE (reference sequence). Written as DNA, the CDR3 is TGTGCCAGCTCTAAGGTAGGCGTGTCCTACGAGCAGTACTTC. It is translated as CASSKVGVSYEQYF.

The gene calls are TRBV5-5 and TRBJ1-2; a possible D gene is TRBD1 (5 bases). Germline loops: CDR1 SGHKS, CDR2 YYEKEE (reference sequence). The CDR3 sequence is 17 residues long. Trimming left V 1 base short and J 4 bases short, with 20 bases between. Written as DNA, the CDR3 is TGTGCCAGCAGCTTGTCTGCACTGACAGCTAGATTCTATGGCTACACCTTC. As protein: CASSLSALTARFYGYTF.

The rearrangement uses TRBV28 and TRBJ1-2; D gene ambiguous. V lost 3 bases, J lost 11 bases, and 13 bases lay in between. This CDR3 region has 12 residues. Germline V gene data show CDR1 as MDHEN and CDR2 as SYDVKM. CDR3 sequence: CASSFGSTGYTF. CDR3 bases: TGTGCCAGCAGTTTCGGCAGCACGGGATACACCTTC.

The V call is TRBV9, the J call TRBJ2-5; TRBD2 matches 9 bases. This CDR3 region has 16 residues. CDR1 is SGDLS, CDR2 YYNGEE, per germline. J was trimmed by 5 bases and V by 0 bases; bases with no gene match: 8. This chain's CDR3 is CASSVGEAGGWETQYF. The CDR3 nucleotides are TGTGCCAGCAGCGTAGGGGAAGCGGGAGGTTGGGAGACCCAGTACTTC.

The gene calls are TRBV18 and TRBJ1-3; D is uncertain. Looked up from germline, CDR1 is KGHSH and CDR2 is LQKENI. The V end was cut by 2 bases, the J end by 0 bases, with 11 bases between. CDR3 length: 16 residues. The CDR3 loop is CASSPVRPSSGNTIYF. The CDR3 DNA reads TGTGCCAGCTCACCAGTTAGACCCAGCTCTGGAAACACCATATATTTT.

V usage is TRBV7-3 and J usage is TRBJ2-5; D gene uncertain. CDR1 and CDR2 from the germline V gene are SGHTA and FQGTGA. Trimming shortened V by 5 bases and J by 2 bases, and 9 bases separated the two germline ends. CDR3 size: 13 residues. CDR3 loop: CASSPARQETQYF. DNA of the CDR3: TGTGCCAGCAGCCCAGCTCGGCAAGAGACCCAGTACTTC.

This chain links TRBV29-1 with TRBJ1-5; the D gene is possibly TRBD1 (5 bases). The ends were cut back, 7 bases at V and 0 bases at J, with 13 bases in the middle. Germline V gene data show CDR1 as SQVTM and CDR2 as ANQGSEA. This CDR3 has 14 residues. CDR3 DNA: TGCAGCGCCTCTTGGGGGGATAGCAATCAGCCCCAGCATTTT. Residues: CSASWGDSNQPQHF.

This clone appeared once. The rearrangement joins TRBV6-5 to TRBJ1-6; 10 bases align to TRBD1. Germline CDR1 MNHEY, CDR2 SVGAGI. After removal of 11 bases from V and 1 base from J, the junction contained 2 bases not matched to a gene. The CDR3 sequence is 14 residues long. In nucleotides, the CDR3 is TGTGCCGGGGGACAGGGGTCCTATAATTCACCCCTCCACTTT. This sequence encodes CAGGQGSYNSPLHF.

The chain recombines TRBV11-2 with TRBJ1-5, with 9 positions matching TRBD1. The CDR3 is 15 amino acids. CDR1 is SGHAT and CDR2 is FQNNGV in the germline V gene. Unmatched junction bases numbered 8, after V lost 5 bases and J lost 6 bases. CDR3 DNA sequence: TGTGCCAGCAGCCTAGGGGGGACAGGGATTCAGCCCCAGCATTTT. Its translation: CASSLGGTGIQPQHF. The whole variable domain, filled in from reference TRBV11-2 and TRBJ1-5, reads EAGVAQSPRYKIIEKRQSVAFWCNPISGHATLYWYQQILGQGPKLLIQFQNNGVVDDSQLPKDRFSAERLKGVDSTLKIQPAKLEDSAVYLCASSLGGTGIQPQHFGDGTRLSIL.

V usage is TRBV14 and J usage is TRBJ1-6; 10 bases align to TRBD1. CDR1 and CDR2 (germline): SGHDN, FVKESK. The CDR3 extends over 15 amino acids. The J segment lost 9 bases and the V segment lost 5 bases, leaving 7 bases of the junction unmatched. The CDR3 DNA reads TGTGCCAGCAGCTTCCGGACAGGGGGAATTTCACCCCTCCACTTT. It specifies CASSFRTGGISPLHF.

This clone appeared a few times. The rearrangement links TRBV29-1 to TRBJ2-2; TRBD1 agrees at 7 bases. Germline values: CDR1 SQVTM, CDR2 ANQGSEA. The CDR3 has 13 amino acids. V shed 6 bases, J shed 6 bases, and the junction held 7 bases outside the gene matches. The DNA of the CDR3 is TGCAGCGTCCGCCGGGACAGATCCGGGGAGCTGTTTTTT. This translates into CSVRRDRSGELFF.

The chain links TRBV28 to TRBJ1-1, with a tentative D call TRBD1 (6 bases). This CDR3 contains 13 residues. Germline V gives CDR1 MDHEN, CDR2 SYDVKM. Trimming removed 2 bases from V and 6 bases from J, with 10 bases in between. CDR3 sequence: CASSLQDSPEAFF. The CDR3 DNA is TGTGCCAGCAGTTTACAGGACAGCCCTGAAGCTTTCTTT.

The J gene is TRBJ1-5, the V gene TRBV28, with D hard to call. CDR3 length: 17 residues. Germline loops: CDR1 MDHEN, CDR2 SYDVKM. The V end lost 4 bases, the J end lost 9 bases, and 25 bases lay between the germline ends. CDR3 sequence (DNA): TGTGCCAGCAGTTCCAGCCCCCGCAGGCGGCGTCTGGGGCCCCAGCATTTT. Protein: CASSSSPRRRRLGPQHF.

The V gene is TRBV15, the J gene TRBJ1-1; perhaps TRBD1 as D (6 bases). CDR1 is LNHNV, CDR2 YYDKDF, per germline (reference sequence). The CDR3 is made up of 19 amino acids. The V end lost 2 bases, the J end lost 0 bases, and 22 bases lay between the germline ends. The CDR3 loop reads CATSRTSRGLVPVNTEAFF. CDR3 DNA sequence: TGTGCCACCAGCAGAACGAGCAGGGGTCTCGTTCCGGTGAACACTGAAGCTTTCTTT.

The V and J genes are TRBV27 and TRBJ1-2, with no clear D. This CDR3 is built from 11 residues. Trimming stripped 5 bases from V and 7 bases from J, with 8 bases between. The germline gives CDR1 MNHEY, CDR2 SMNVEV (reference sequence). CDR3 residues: CASSGGFGYTF. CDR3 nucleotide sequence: TGTGCCAGCAGTGGAGGGTTTGGCTACACCTTC.